Given below is one T cell receptor (beta chain) in context. Its antigen remains unidentified. With a J-beta primer mix and a sample-barcoded 5' primer, a second PCR ran roughly 7 to 11 cycles. Template switching added a 12-random-nucleotide identifier to every cDNA molecule. MiXCR, run by TCRdb on the 5' RACE reads, gives a single entry per CDR3 protein. The sample lists 1,500,000 or so distinct CDR3 sequences, approximately 59% seen once, with over 6.5% in the top ten. This CDR3 contains 17 residues. Germline V gene sequence: CDR1 LNHDA, CDR2 SQIVND (reference sequence). Losses at the gene ends were 5 bases for V and 1 base for J; bases not matched to a gene: 9. The source of the sample is a study of blood T cells in healthy people across ages. Background on the study: The template switching approach captured approximately one barcoded beta molecule for every two T cells. Findings of the study overall: Both naive CD4+ cell counts and diversity were greater in long-lived donors than in aged donors.

The V call is TRBV19, the J call TRBJ1-2, with 11 bases aligning to TRBD1. This TCR derives from a man in his late teens or twenties in good health. The sequenced sample was blood. For the CDR3, the DNA is TGTGCCAGTAGTCCGGGACAGGGGGTCGGAAATAACTATGGCTACACCTTC. Encoded protein: CASSPGQGVGNNYGYTF.